This T cell receptor (beta chain) was sequenced for a study of T cells in Graves' hyperthyroidism and ophthalmopathy. General observations from the study: In the blood, most expanded thyroid clonotypes above 0.001 appeared as well.

Subjects with ophthalmopathy showed a Clinical Activity Score no lower than 3, a NOSPECS grade no lower than 4, and a duration shorter than 3 months. This clonotype has a count of ten or more. The antigen remains undetermined. TCR beta CDR3 regions were amplified from RNA transcripts. RT-PCR in the first round (using the HTBI primer set) targeted the TCR CDR3. TCRdb redid the calling of the multiplex PCR reads with MiXCR, one entry per CDR3 protein. This table holds a few hundred thousand distinct CDR3 sequences, over 15% found once. The V gene lost 1 base and the J gene lost 9 bases, with 13 bases spanning the gap. The length of the CDR3 is 14 residues. CDR1 is DFQATT, CDR2 SNEGSKA, per germline (reference sequence).

The sequencing input was blood. The TCR was taken from an older woman with Graves' ophthalmopathy. The genes are TRBV20-1 and TRBJ1-6; D gene ambiguous. The CDR3 DNA follows: TGCAGTGCTAGAGTTAGTGGCGCCGGTTCACCCCTCCACTTT. Translating gives CSARVSGAGSPLHF.